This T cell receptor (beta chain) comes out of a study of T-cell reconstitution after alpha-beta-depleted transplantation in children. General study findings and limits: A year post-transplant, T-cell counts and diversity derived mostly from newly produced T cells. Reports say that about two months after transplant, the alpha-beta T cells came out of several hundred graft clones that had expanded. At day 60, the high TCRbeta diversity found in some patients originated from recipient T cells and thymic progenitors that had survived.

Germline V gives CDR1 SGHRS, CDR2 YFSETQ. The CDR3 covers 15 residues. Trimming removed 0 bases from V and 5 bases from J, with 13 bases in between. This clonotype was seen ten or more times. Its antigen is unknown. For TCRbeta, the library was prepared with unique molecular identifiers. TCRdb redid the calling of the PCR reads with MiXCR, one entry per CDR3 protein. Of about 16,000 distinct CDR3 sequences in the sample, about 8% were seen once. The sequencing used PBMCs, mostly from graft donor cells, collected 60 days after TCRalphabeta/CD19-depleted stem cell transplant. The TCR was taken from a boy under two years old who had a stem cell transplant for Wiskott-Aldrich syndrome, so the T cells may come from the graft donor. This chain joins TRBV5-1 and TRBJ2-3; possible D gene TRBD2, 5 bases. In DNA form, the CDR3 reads TGCGCCAGCAGCTTGGTCTCTGTCGGGATAGATACGCAGTATTTT. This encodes CASSLVSVGIDTQYF.